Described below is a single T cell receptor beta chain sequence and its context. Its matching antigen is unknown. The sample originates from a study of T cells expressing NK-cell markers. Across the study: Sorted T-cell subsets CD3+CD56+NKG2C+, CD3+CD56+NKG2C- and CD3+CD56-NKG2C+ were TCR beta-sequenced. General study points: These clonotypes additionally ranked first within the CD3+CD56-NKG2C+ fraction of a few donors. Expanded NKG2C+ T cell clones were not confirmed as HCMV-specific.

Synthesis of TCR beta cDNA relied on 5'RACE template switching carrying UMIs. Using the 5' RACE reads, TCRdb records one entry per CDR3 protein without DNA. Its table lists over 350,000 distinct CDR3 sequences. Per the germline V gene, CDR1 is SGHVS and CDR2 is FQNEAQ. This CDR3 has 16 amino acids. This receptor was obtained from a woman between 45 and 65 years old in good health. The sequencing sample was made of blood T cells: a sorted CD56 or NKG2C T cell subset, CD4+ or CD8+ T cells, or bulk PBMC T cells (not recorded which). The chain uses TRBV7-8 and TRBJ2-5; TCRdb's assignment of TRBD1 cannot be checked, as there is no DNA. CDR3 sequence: CASRAPRVGREETQYF.